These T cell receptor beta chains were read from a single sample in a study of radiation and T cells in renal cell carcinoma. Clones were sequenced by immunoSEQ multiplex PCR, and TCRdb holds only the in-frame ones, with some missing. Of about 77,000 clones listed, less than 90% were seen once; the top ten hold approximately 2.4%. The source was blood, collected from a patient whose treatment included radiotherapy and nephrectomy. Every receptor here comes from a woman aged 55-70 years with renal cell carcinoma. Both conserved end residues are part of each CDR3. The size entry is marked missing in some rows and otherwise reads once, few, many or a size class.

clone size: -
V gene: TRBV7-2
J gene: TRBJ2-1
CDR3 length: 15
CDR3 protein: CASSYDRGSYNEQFF

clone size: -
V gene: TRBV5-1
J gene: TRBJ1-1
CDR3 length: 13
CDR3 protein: CASSIGGAAEAFF

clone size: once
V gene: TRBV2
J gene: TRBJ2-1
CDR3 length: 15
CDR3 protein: CASSVLAGGPVEQFF

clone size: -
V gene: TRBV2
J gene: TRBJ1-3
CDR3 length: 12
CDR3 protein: CASSEGLNTIYF

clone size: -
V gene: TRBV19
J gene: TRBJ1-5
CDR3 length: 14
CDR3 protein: CASNPTGDNQPQHF

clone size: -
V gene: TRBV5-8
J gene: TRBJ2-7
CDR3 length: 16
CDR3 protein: CASSLGQGARSYEQYF

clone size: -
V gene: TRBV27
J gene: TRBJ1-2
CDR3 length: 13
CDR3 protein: CASSLWNSYGYTF

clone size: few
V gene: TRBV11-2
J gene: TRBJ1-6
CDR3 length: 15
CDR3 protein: CASSLEPGGSSSLHF

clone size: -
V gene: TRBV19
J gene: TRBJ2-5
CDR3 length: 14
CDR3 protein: CASSIRGQGETQYF

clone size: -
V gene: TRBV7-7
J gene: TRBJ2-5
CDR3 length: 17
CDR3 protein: CASSSLTSGRGQETQYF

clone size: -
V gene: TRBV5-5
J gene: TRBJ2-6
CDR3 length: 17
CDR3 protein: CASSLQGRNSGANVLTF

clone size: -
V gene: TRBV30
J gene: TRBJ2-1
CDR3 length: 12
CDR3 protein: CAWMSESGEQFF

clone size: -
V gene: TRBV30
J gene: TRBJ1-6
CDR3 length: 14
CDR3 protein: CAWSVQVANSPLHF

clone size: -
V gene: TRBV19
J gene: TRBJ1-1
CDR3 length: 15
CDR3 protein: CASSPTLALGTEAFF

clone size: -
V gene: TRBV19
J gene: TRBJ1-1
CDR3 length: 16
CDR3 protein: CASSNTGGPSNTEAFF

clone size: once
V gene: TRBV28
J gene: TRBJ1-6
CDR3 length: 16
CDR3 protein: CASRQPQSSYNSPLHF